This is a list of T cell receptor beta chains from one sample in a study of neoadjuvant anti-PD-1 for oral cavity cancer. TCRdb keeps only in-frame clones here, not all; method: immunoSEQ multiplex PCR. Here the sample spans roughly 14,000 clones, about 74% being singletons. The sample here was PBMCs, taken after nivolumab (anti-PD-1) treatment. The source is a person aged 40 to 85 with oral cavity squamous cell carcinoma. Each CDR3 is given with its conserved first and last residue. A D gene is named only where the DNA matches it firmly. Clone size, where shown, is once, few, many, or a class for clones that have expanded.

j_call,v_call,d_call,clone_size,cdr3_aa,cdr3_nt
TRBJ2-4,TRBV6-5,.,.,CASSYSDTPAGNIQYF,TGTGCCAGCAGTTACTCGGACACTCCAGCGGGAAACATTCAGTACTTC
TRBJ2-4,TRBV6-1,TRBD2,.,CASSAGLADGIQYF,TGTGCCAGCAGTGCGGGACTAGCGGACGGCATTCAGTACTTC
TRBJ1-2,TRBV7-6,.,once,CASSLGGYGYTF,TGTGCCAGCAGCTTAGGCGGTTATGGCTACACCTTC
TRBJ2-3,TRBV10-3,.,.,CAISEGGGGDTQYF,TGTGCCATCAGTGAAGGGGGGGGAGGGGATACGCAGTATTTT
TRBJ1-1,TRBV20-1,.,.,CSARGETAFF,TGCAGTGCTAGGGGGGAGACTGCTTTCTTT
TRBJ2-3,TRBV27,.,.,CASSLLAHRGTDTQYF,TGTGCCAGCAGTTTACTGGCACACCGTGGCACAGATACGCAGTATTTT
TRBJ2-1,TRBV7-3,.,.,CASSLGLHNEQFF,TGTGCCAGCAGCTTAGGGTTACACAATGAGCAGTTCTTC
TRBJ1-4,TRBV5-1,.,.,CASSLSATNEKLFF,TGCGCCAGCAGCTTATCCGCAACTAATGAAAAACTGTTTTTT
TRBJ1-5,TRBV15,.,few,CATSRGDQPQHF,TGTGCCACCAGCAGAGGGGATCAGCCCCAGCATTTT
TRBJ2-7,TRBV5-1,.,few,CASSLASTSPTGEQYF,TGCGCCAGCAGCTTGGCCAGCACTAGCCCTACGGGGGAGCAGTACTTC
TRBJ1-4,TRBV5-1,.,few,CASSLAGTYEKLFF,TGCGCCAGCAGCTTGGCCGGGACCTATGAAAAACTGTTTTTT
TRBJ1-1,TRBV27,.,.,CASSFGTGNTEAFF,TGTGCCAGCAGTTTCGGGACGGGAAACACTGAAGCTTTCTTT
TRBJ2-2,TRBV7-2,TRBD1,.,CASSLVGQGATGELFF,TGTGCCAGCAGCTTAGTCGGACAGGGTGCCACCGGGGAGCTGTTTTTT
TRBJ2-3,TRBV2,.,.,CASRKGEVDTQYF,TGTGCCAGCAGGAAGGGGGAAGTAGATACGCAGTATTTT
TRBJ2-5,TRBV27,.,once,CASRVVTSQETQYF,TGTGCCAGCCGCGTGGTTACGAGCCAAGAGACCCAGTACTTC
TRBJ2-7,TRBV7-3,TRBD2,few,CASSASGSSYEQYF,TGTGCCAGCAGCGCCAGCGGGAGTTCCTACGAGCAGTACTTC
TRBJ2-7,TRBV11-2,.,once,CASSFSISGTDEQYF,TGTGCCAGCAGCTTCAGTATATCAGGGACGGACGAGCAGTACTTC
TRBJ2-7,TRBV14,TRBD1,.,CASRRQGRGEQYF,TGTGCCAGCAGGAGACAGGGTAGAGGCGAGCAGTACTTC
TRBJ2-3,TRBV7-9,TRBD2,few,CASRKVHGLAGDVTDTQYF,TGTGCCAGCAGGAAGGTTCATGGACTAGCGGGAGATGTCACAGATACGCAGTATTTT
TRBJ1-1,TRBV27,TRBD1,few,CASTRTGWGEAFF,TGTGCCAGCACTCGGACAGGGTGGGGTGAAGCTTTCTTT
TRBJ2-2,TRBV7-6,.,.,CASSLFSGHNTGELFF,TGTGCCAGCAGCTTATTCTCGGGACACAACACCGGGGAGCTGTTTTTT
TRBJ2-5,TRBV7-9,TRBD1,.,CASSPGTASETQYF,TGTGCCAGCAGCCCCGGGACAGCCTCGGAGACCCAGTACTTC
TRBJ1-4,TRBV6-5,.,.,CASRGPQNEKLFF,TGTGCCAGCAGGGGACCGCAAAATGAAAAACTGTTTTTT
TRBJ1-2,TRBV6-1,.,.,CASTWGEGGYTF,TGTGCCAGCACTTGGGGGGAGGGTGGCTACACCTTC
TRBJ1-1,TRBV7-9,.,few,CASSFEGFFEAFF,TGTGCCAGCAGCTTCGAGGGCTTCTTTGAAGCTTTCTTT
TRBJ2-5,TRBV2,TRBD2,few,CASSVVTSGSKETQYF,TGTGCCAGCAGTGTAGTGACTAGCGGCTCCAAAGAGACCCAGTACTTC
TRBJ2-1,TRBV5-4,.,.,CASTYANGFQSDEQFF,TGTGCCAGCACCTACGCTAACGGCTTCCAGAGCGATGAGCAGTTCTTC
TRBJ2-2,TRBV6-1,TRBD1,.,CASSQDRGSLNTGELFF,TGTGCCAGCAGTCAAGACAGGGGTTCATTGAACACCGGGGAGCTGTTTTTT
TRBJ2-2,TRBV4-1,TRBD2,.,CASSQPWGSGRAFGELFF,TGCGCCAGCAGCCAACCTTGGGGTAGCGGGAGGGCCTTCGGGGAGCTGTTTTTT
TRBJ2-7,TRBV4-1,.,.,CASSQVEVYEQYF,TGCGCCAGCAGCCAAGTGGAGGTCTACGAGCAGTACTTC
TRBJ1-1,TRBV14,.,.,CASSYTANTEAFF,TGTGCCAGCTCCTATACAGCGAACACTGAAGCTTTCTTT
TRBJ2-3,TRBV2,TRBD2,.,CASRVSGQDTQYF,TGTGCCAGCAGAGTTAGCGGGCAAGATACGCAGTATTTT
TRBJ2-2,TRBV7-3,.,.,CASSQIPVGWTAPNTGELFF,TGTGCCAGCAGCCAAATACCCGTCGGATGGACAGCTCCTAACACCGGGGAGCTGTTTTTT
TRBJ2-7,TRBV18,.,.,CASSPDFGTGGYEQYF,TGTGCCAGCTCACCAGACTTCGGGACCGGCGGCTACGAGCAGTACTTC
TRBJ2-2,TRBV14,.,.,CASSRADASLSSYTGELFF,TGTGCCAGCAGCCGGGCCGACGCGTCGTTATCTAGCTACACCGGGGAGCTGTTTTTT
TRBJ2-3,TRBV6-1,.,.,CASSEVGRVGSDTQYF,TGTGCCAGCAGTGAAGTTGGCAGGGTCGGTTCGGATACGCAGTATTTT
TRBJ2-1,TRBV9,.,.,CASSGHPMADEQFF,TGTGCCAGCAGCGGTCATCCTATGGCGGATGAGCAGTTCTTC
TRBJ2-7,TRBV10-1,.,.,CASSPGYEQYF,TGCGCCAGCAGTCCAGGCTACGAGCAGTACTTC
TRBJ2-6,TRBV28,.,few,CASSPIGTAASGANVLTF,TGTGCCAGCAGCCCGATAGGGACGGCCGCCTCTGGGGCCAACGTCCTGACTTTC